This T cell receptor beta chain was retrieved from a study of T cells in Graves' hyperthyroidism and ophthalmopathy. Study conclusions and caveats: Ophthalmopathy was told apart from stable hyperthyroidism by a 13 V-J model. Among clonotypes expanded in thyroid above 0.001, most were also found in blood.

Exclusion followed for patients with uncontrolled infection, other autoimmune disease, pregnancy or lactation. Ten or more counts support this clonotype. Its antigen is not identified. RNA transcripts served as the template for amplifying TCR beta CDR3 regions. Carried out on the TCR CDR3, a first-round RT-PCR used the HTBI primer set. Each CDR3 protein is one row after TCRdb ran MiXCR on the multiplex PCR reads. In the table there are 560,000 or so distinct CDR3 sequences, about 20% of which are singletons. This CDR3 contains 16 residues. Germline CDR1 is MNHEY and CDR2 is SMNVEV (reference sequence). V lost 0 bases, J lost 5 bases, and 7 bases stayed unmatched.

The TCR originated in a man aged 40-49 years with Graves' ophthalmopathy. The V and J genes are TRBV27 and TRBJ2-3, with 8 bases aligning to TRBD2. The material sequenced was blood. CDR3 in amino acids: CASSLSWGLVGDTQYF. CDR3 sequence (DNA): TGTGCCAGCAGTTTATCGTGGGGACTAGTCGGAGATACGCAGTATTTT.